Below are 27 T cell receptor beta chains sequenced from a single sample in a study of early T cells in non-severe SARS-CoV-2 infection. TCRdb reprocessed the 5' RACE reads via MiXCR and lists one record per CDR3 protein. The sample has over 95,000 distinct CDR3 sequences; roughly 17% are singletons. The sequenced material came from whole blood. These receptors were obtained from an adult who was a healthcare worker with PCR-confirmed SARS-CoV-2 infection or an uninfected control (not recorded which).

This clonotype has just a few counts. This chain uses TRBV27 with TRBJ2-7; no definite D call. Per the germline V gene, CDR1 is MNHEY and CDR2 is SMNVEV (reference sequence). The germline V and J ends were trimmed by 0 bases and 2 bases, with 11 bases remaining between them. There are 15 residues in the CDR3. CDR3 residues: CASSLSPSATYEQYF. CDR3 nucleotides: TGTGCCAGCAGTTTATCGCCCTCAGCCACCTACGAGCAGTACTTC.

The rearrangement links TRBV20-1 to TRBJ1-4; tentative D call: TRBD1 (5 bases). The V gene lost 5 bases and the J gene lost 5 bases, with 12 bases spanning the gap. In germline, CDR1 is DFQATT, CDR2 SNEGSKA (reference sequence). There are 13 residues in the CDR3. CDR3 sequence reads: CSARDGLNEKLFF. The CDR3 nucleotides are TGCAGTGCTCGGGACGGACTAAATGAAAAACTGTTTTTT.

The chain recombines TRBV12-3 or TRBV12-4 with TRBJ2-7, with 9 bases matching TRBD1. The CDR3 runs 14 residues. Trimming at V came to 5 bases and at J to 7 bases, leaving 9 bases not matched to a gene. CDR3 DNA sequence: TGTGCCAGCAGTCCACAGACAGGGGGAGGTGAGCAGTACTTC. Amino acids: CASSPQTGGGEQYF.

This clonotype was observed at least ten times. V and J are TRBV2 and TRBJ1-5, with 9 nucleotides matching TRBD1. This CDR3 spans 14 amino acids. CDR1 and CDR2 from the germline V gene are SNHLY and FYNNEI. Trimming cost V 7 bases and J 6 bases; bases outside gene matches: 7. The CDR3 nucleotides read TGTGCCAGCACGGAGGGACAGGGAGGTCAGCCCCAGCATTTT. Protein: CASTEGQGGQPQHF.

In its sample, this clonotype was seen many times. The V call is TRBV20-1, the J call TRBJ1-3; TRBD1 is a possible D gene (6 bases). There are 16 residues in the CDR3. Germline CDR1 DFQATT, CDR2 SNEGSKA (reference sequence). The ends were cut back, 2 bases at V and 5 bases at J, with 19 bases in the middle. Here the CDR3 reads CSARPPQQGRRNTIYF. CDR3 nucleotides: TGCAGTGCTAGACCTCCACAACAGGGTCGGAGAAACACCATATATTTT.

This clonotype came up many times. The chain joins TRBV29-1 to TRBJ2-1, with D perhaps matching TRBD1 or TRBD2 (5 bases each). This CDR3 comprises 12 residues. Trimming removed 6 bases at V and 5 bases at J, with 11 bases between. From germline, CDR1 is SQVTM and CDR2 ANQGSEA. CDR3 sequence (DNA): TGCAGCGTCGCATGGGGGAACAATGAGCAGTTCTTC. It translates to CSVAWGNNEQFF.

The sample holds a few counts of this clonotype. This sequence joins TRBV27 and TRBJ1-6; D is uncertain. Trimming stripped 0 bases from V and 10 bases from J, with 13 bases between. Looked up from germline, CDR1 is MNHEY and CDR2 is SMNVEV (reference sequence). This CDR3 is built from 15 residues. The DNA for the CDR3 is TGTGCCAGCAGTTTATCGATGCGCAGCTTATCACCCCTCCACTTT. It codes for CASSLSMRSLSPLHF.

This chain links TRBV9 with TRBJ1-3, with unresolved D. Germline CDR1 SGDLS, CDR2 YYNGEE. V was trimmed by 0 bases and J by 1 base, leaving 14 bases between them. The CDR3 covers 17 residues. CDR3 loop: CASSVGEEGKSGNTIYF. CDR3 DNA sequence: TGTGCCAGCAGCGTAGGAGAGGAGGGAAAATCTGGAAACACCATATATTTT.

The chain combines TRBV12-2 with TRBJ1-5. TRBV12-2 is a pseudogene. This CDR3 contains 18 residues. The CDR3 DNA sequence: TGTGCAAGTCGCTTAGTTCCCAAGGACGGTCTCAGTAATCAGCCCCAGCATTTT. The encoded protein is CASRLVPKDGLSNQPQHF.

In this sample, this clonotype turned up a few times. The chain recombines TRBV20-1 with TRBJ1-1; D is ambiguous. CDR1 is DFQATT and CDR2 is SNEGSKA in the germline V gene (reference sequence). The V and J ends lost 5 bases and 4 bases respectively, with 8 bases between them. The CDR3 consists of 11 residues. The CDR3 region has the DNA TGCAGTGCTTCGGCGGGCACTGAAGCTTTCTTT. Its protein product is CSASAGTEAFF.

Ten or more counts support this clonotype. DNA of the CDR3: TGTGCCAGCAGCGAACGACAGACCACAGATACGCAGTATTTT. Its translation: CASSERQTTDTQYF. The rearrangement joins TRBV7-9 to TRBJ2-3; TRBD1 is a possible D gene (5 bases). The length of the CDR3 is 14 residues. V gave up 5 bases and J gave up 2 bases, with 11 bases separating them. Germline V lookup: CDR1 SEHNR, CDR2 FQNEAQ (reference sequence).

This clonotype has just a few counts. The chain combines TRBV29-1 with TRBJ2-1; TRBD2 aligns across 7 bases. V lost 5 bases to trimming and J lost 4 bases; unmatched junction nucleotides: 5. The CDR3 has 13 residues. Germline-derived CDR1 and CDR2 are SQVTM and ANQGSEA. The CDR3 is CSVLSSGYNEQFF. The CDR3 bases are TGCAGCGTTTTATCTAGCGGTTACAATGAGCAGTTCTTC.

The rearrangement joins TRBV11-2 to TRBJ2-5; no clear D gene. The CDR3 is 14 amino acids. CDR1 is SGHAT and CDR2 is FQNNGV in the germline V gene. Trimming pared 3 bases from V and 3 bases from J, leaving 11 bases between. CDR3: CASSLGIAEETQYF. The CDR3 DNA follows: TGTGCCAGCAGCTTGGGGATAGCCGAAGAGACCCAGTACTTC.

This clonotype was observed once. J is TRBJ2-1 and V is TRBV19, with D hard to call. Germline V gives CDR1 LNHDA, CDR2 SQIVND (reference sequence). Trimming shortened V by 3 bases and J by 2 bases, and 8 bases separated the two germline ends. The CDR3 extends over 14 amino acids. CDR3 sequence: CASSMSTPYNEQFF. The CDR3 region has the DNA TGTGCCAGTAGTATGTCGACCCCCTACAATGAGCAGTTCTTC.

The gene calls are TRBV14 and TRBJ1-1, with D hard to call. V was pared by 1 base and J by 5 bases, with 8 bases between. The CDR3 covers 13 residues. The V gene's germline CDR1 is SGHDN and CDR2 FVKESK. The CDR3 region is CASSQGVWTEAFF. CDR3 DNA sequence: TGTGCCAGCAGCCAAGGGGTTTGGACTGAAGCTTTCTTT.

The gene calls are TRBV5-6 and TRBJ2-5; TRBD1 is a possible D gene (6 bases). This CDR3 contains 16 residues. CDR1 and CDR2 from the germline V gene are SGHDT and YYEEEE. The V gene lost 4 bases and the J gene lost 0 bases, with 16 bases spanning the gap. CDR3 residues: CASSPRDIKYQETQYF. The CDR3 DNA reads as TGTGCCAGCAGCCCCCGGGACATAAAGTACCAAGAGACCCAGTACTTC. Variable domain in full (rest from reference TRBV5-6 and TRBJ2-5): DAGVTQSPTHLIKTRGQQVTLRCSPKSGHDTVSWYQQALGQGPQFIFQYYEEEERQRGNFPDRFSGHQFPNYSSELNVNALLLGDSALYLCASSPRDIKYQETQYFGPGTRLLVL.

The V and J genes are TRBV7-9 and TRBJ1-2, with D possibly being TRBD1 (5 bases). Trimming stripped 10 bases from V and 6 bases from J, with 24 bases between. The CDR3 contains 15 residues. CDR1 SEHNR and CDR2 FQNEAQ come from the germline V gene (reference sequence). The CDR3 reads CATNTVRAGSNGYTF. The CDR3 DNA reads as TGTGCCACCAACACTGTCAGGGCAGGGTCTAATGGCTACACCTTC.

With regard to this clonotype: The junction departs from the called germline gene at one end, perhaps through a read error. The chain recombines TRBV29-1 with TRBJ1-1, with no clear D. The CDR3 is 13 amino acids. CDR1 is SQVTM, CDR2 ANQGSEA, per germline. CDR3: CSVIRVPNTEALF. The CDR3 DNA reads as TGCAGCGTTATCCGTGTTCCGAACACTGAAGCTCTCTTT.

This clonotype was observed a few times. The gene calls are TRBV7-2 and TRBJ2-4, with 7 nucleotides matching TRBD1. CDR3 size: 15 residues. Germline V gene lookup returns CDR1 SGHTA and CDR2 FQGNSA. J lost 3 bases, V lost 8 bases, and 10 bases had no gene match. CDR3 sequence (DNA): TGTGCCAGCGGAAAACAGGGGTTTGGCAAAAACATTCAGTACTTC. It is translated as CASGKQGFGKNIQYF.

This clonotype was detected a few times. V gene TRBV20-1 combines with J gene TRBJ1-3; D call uncertain. Germline CDR1 DFQATT, CDR2 SNEGSKA (reference sequence). There are 12 residues in the CDR3. Trimming cost V 6 bases and J 3 bases, with 9 bases left between them. The CDR3 region has the DNA TGCAGTGCCCCCGACAATGGAAACACCATATATTTT. Translating gives CSAPDNGNTIYF.

The V gene is TRBV7-8, the J gene TRBJ2-7, with D uncertain. This CDR3 region has 12 residues. V was shortened by 8 bases and J by 3 bases, with 11 bases between the two germline ends. Germline values: CDR1 SGHVS, CDR2 FQNEAQ. The DNA of the CDR3 is TGTGCCAGCGCGCCAGCCGTCTACGAGCAGTACTTC. This encodes CASAPAVYEQYF. Variable domain in full (rest from reference TRBV7-8 and TRBJ2-7): GAGVSQSPRYKVAKRGQDVALRCDPISGHVSLFWYQQALGQGPEFLTYFQNEAQLDKSGLPSDRFFAERPEGSVSTLKIQRTQQEDSAVYLCASAPAVYEQYFGPGTRLTVT.

CDR3 sequence reads: CSARDGVVKLFF. The CDR3 DNA reads TGCAGTGCTAGAGACGGGGTGGTAAAACTGTTTTTT. The chain recombines TRBV20-1 with TRBJ1-4; D not certain. Germline CDR1 DFQATT, CDR2 SNEGSKA (reference sequence). The CDR3 extends over 12 amino acids. The V gene lost 0 bases and the J gene lost 10 bases, with 9 bases spanning the gap.

The gene calls are TRBV28 and TRBJ1-1, with D perhaps TRBD1 (5 bases). The V end was cut by 8 bases, the J end by 0 bases, with 10 bases between. Germline assignment: CDR1 MDHEN and CDR2 SYDVKM. The length of the CDR3 is 13 residues. In DNA form, the CDR3 reads TGTGCCAGCCACAGGTTCCTGAACACTGAAGCTTTCTTT. This translates into CASHRFLNTEAFF.

This clonotype was counted only a few times. V is TRBV27 and J is TRBJ2-6, with 11 bases that match TRBD1. V shed 7 bases and J 3 bases; nucleotides not matched to a gene: 14. CDR3 length equals 19 residues. CDR1 is MNHEY and CDR2 is SMNVEV in the germline V gene (reference sequence). The CDR3 nucleotides are TGTGCCAGCACCCCTAGCGGGACAGGGGGAGAATATGGGGCCAACGTCCTGACTTTC. It specifies CASTPSGTGGEYGANVLTF.

In this sample, this clonotype turned up a few times. CDR3: CASSLVNGRESSYNEQFF. The DNA for the CDR3 is TGTGCCAGCAGCTTAGTGAATGGGCGGGAGAGCTCCTACAATGAGCAGTTCTTC. The rearrangement joins TRBV7-9 to TRBJ2-1; 7 bases agree with TRBD2. CDR3 size: 18 residues. In germline, CDR1 is SEHNR, CDR2 FQNEAQ (reference sequence). With 1 base clipped from V and 0 bases from J, the junction kept 9 bases outside the gene matches.

This clonotype was seen a handful of times. The chain combines TRBV6-5 with TRBJ2-5, with 10 nucleotides matching TRBD2. Germline V gene sequence: CDR1 MNHEY, CDR2 SVGAGI. The length of the CDR3 is 12 residues. Germline trimming cut 7 bases from V and 5 bases from J; bases unmatched to any gene: 1. The chain's CDR3 is CASTSGSETQYF. DNA for the CDR3: TGTGCCAGCACTAGCGGGAGTGAGACCCAGTACTTC.

This clonotype was observed a handful of times. The rearrangement joins TRBV18 to TRBJ2-6, with TRBD1 matching over 8 bases. Germline-derived CDR1 and CDR2 are KGHSH and LQKENI. CDR3 length equals 19 residues. The V gene end was trimmed by 3 bases and the J gene end by 0 bases; junction bases not matched to a gene: 10. The DNA for the CDR3 is TGTGCCAGCTCACCTTTTTCGGGACAGGTCTCCTCTGGGGCCAACGTCCTGACTTTC. Protein: CASSPFSGQVSSGANVLTF.